Following are 23 T cell receptor beta chains from one sample sequenced in a study of blood T cells in healthy people across ages. Primed by a sample-barcoded 5' primer and a J-beta primer mix, a second PCR proceeded for about 7 to 11 cycles. One entry per CDR3 protein results from TCRdb running MiXCR on the 5' RACE reads. The data show around 940,000 distinct CDR3 sequences, 45% to 60% seen once. The sample consisted of blood. All receptors come from a woman between 55 and 75 years old in good health.

The chain links TRBV7-2 to TRBJ2-7; D is ambiguous. The CDR3 runs 15 residues. Germline V gene sequence: CDR1 SGHTA, CDR2 FQGNSA. The V end was cut by 5 bases, the J end by 3 bases, with 17 bases between. The CDR3 sequence is CASSVASESGYEQYF. CDR3 DNA sequence: TGTGCCAGCAGCGTCGCGAGTGAGTCTGGCTACGAGCAGTACTTC. The full variable domain, with the rest looked up from reference TRBV7-2 and TRBJ2-7, is GAGVSQSPSNKVTEKGKDVELRCDPISGHTALYWYRQSLGQGLEFLIYFQGNSAPDKSGLPSDRFSAERTGGSVSTLTIQRTQQEDSAVYLCASSVASESGYEQYFGPGTRLTVT.

This clonotype was seen once. CDR3: CASTVGAVSGIPYEQYF. The CDR3 region has the DNA TGTGCCAGCACCGTAGGAGCTGTGAGCGGTATCCCCTACGAGCAGTACTTC. V and J are TRBV7-8 and TRBJ2-7; the D gene is possibly TRBD2 (5 bases). V was cut by 7 bases and J by 2 bases, with 24 bases left in between. Germline V gene lookup returns CDR1 SGHVS and CDR2 FQNEAQ. The CDR3 totals 17 residues.

Remarks on this clonotype: The germline gene is not matched at one end of the junction; a read error may be the cause. The rearrangement links TRBV2 to TRBJ2-1; 10 bases map to TRBD1. Per the germline V gene, CDR1 is SNHLY and CDR2 is FYNNEI. The CDR3 extends over 14 amino acids. The CDR3 loop reads CASNRDRGYKEQFF. The DNA of the CDR3 is TGTGCCAGCAATAGGGACAGGGGATACAAAGAGCAGTTCTTC.

This clonotype was counted a few times. The chain carries TRBV5-5 and TRBJ2-1; D perhaps matches TRBD2 (6 bases). The V gene lost 2 bases and the J gene lost 6 bases, with 15 bases spanning the gap. Germline CDR1 and CDR2: SGHKS and YYEKEE (reference sequence). The CDR3 is 15 amino acids. The DNA for the CDR3 is TGTGCCAGCAGCTTTATAAGGGCCGGGGGCAATGAGCAGTTCTTC. This translates into CASSFIRAGGNEQFF.

This chain links TRBV7-2 with TRBJ2-1; 7 nucleotides line up with TRBD2. V shed 2 bases, J shed 7 bases, and the junction held 11 bases outside the gene matches. Germline loops: CDR1 SGHTA, CDR2 FQGNSA. The CDR3 totals 16 residues. CDR3 protein: CASSLFGAGRANEQFF. The DNA for the CDR3 is TGTGCCAGCAGCTTATTCGGGGCGGGGAGGGCAAATGAGCAGTTCTTC.

This clonotype was seen a handful of times. V gene TRBV7-9 combines with J gene TRBJ2-5; 10 nucleotides agree with TRBD2. V lost 5 bases and J lost 11; bases outside the gene matches: 11. The CDR3 has 14 residues. CDR1 is SEHNR and CDR2 is FQNEAQ in the germline V gene (reference sequence). CDR3: CASSPSGSYNEQYF. The CDR3 bases are TGTGCCAGCAGCCCTAGCGGGAGTTACAATGAGCAGTACTTC.

The chain combines TRBV6-6 with TRBJ2-5, with a weak D call TRBD2 (5 bases). Trimming took 6 bases from V and 0 from J, leaving 14 bases between them. Germline CDR1 is MNHNY and CDR2 is SVGAGI (reference sequence). There are 15 residues in the CDR3. CDR3: CASSPPGEYQETQYF. The CDR3 DNA follows: TGTGCCAGCAGCCCCCCCGGGGAGTACCAAGAGACCCAGTACTTC.

The chain recombines TRBV20-1 with TRBJ2-1, with 14 nucleotides matching TRBD2. V shed 0 bases and J 8 bases; nucleotides not matched to a gene: 6. This CDR3 comprises 16 residues. The germline V gene encodes CDR1 DFQATT and CDR2 SNEGSKA (reference sequence). DNA for the CDR3: TGCAGTGCTAGAGATTGGGGACTAGCGGGAGTGGATGAGCAGTTCTTC. Residues: CSARDWGLAGVDEQFF.

The V call is TRBV5-6, the J call TRBJ2-1; the match to TRBD2 covers 9 bases. After removal of 4 bases from V and 6 bases from J, the junction contained 8 bases not matched to a gene. The CDR3 consists of 15 residues. Germline V gives CDR1 SGHDT, CDR2 YYEEEE. CDR3 sequence reads: CASSLAGISRNEQFF. The DNA for the CDR3 is TGTGCCAGCAGCCTAGCGGGAATCAGTCGCAATGAGCAGTTCTTC.

This clonotype was detected only a few times. The V gene is TRBV7-9, the J gene TRBJ2-5; D is perhaps TRBD1 (6 bases). Trimming removed 3 bases at V and 4 bases at J, with 12 bases between. CDR1 SEHNR and CDR2 FQNEAQ come from the germline V gene (reference sequence). The CDR3 covers 14 residues. CDR3 loop: CASSFYGGTETQYF. The CDR3 nucleotides read TGTGCCAGCAGCTTTTATGGGGGCACAGAGACCCAGTACTTC. Drawing the rest from reference TRBV7-9 and TRBJ2-5, the complete variable domain is DTGVSQNPRHKITKRGQNVTFRCDPISEHNRLYWYRQTLGQGPEFLTYFQNEAQLEKSRLLSDRFSAERPKGSFSTLEIQRTEQGDSAMYLCASSFYGGTETQYFGPGTRLLVL.

This clonotype has a count of ten or more. The rearrangement links TRBV4-2 to TRBJ2-4, with a weak D call TRBD1 (5 bases). CDR1 and CDR2 (germline): LGHNA, YNFKEQ. The V gene lost 0 bases and the J gene lost 2 bases, with 8 bases spanning the gap. There are 15 residues in the CDR3. The CDR3 DNA is TGTGCCAGCAGCCAAGATAGACAGACCAAAAACATTCAGTACTTC. Its protein product is CASSQDRQTKNIQYF.

This clonotype has just a few counts. This chain links TRBV6-5 with TRBJ2-6; D remains unclear. Germline V gives CDR1 MNHEY, CDR2 SVGAGI. V was clipped by 7 bases and J by 2 bases, with 24 bases between them. The CDR3 is made up of 19 amino acids. The CDR3 protein is CASIQSLMQLSAGANVLTF. The CDR3 DNA sequence: TGTGCCAGCATCCAGTCACTCATGCAGCTCTCGGCTGGGGCCAACGTCCTGACTTTC.

The chain joins TRBV3-1 to TRBJ2-2; TRBD1 is a possible D gene (5 bases). Germline assignment: CDR1 LGHDT and CDR2 YNNKEL (reference sequence). Trimming shortened V by 0 bases and J by 7 bases, and 9 bases separated the two germline ends. This CDR3 has 14 residues. CDR3 sequence reads: CASSQDPGLGELFF. The DNA of the CDR3 is TGTGCCAGCAGCCAAGATCCAGGGCTCGGGGAGCTGTTTTTT.

As DNA, the CDR3 is TGCAGCGTTGAGGGGGAGGTGGGACAGCCCTACGAGCAGTACTTC. As protein: CSVEGEVGQPYEQYF. The chain joins TRBV29-1 to TRBJ2-5; possibly TRBD1 for D (7 bases). The assigned J gene may be wrong: the sequence end matches TRBJ2-7 better. The CDR3 contains 15 residues. In germline, CDR1 is SQVTM, CDR2 ANQGSEA.

This clonotype occurred once. The chain is built from TRBV5-1 and TRBJ2-2, with D possibly TRBD2 on 6 matching bases. The CDR3 contains 17 residues. Germline-derived CDR1 and CDR2 are SGHRS and YFSETQ. V lost 0 bases and J 6 bases, leaving 18 bases between the germline ends. CDR3 loop: CASSLVSGASVAGELFF. The DNA for the CDR3 is TGCGCCAGCAGCTTGGTGTCGGGAGCAAGTGTGGCCGGGGAGCTGTTTTTT.

This clonotype was seen only a few times. V usage is TRBV20-1 and J usage is TRBJ1-5; a possible D gene is TRBD1 (5 bases). This CDR3 spans 14 amino acids. V was shortened by 6 bases and J by 4 bases, with 16 bases between the two germline ends. The V gene's germline CDR1 is DFQATT and CDR2 SNEGSKA (reference sequence). The CDR3 spells CSANRAGGNQPQHF. As DNA, the CDR3 is TGCAGTGCCAACCGGGCGGGGGGAAATCAGCCCCAGCATTTT.

DNA of the CDR3: TGCAGCGCCGGAGCCGGGAGAGGGGACGAGCAGTACTTC. Its protein is CSAGAGRGDEQYF. J is TRBJ2-7 and V is TRBV29-1, with a possible D match to TRBD2 (6 bases). CDR1 and CDR2 (germline): SQVTM, ANQGSEA. The V end lost 7 bases, the J end lost 5 bases, and 18 bases lay between the germline ends. This CDR3 is built from 13 residues.

This clonotype has just a few counts. This chain joins TRBV7-9 and TRBJ2-6, with D uncertain. Germline assignment: CDR1 SEHNR and CDR2 FQNEAQ (reference sequence). V dropped 4 bases and J dropped 3 bases, with 13 bases sitting between them. This CDR3 spans 16 amino acids. The CDR3 DNA follows: TGTGCCAGCAGCTCTTCAAAGGGTTATGGGGCCAACGTCCTGACTTTC. Its translation: CASSSSKGYGANVLTF.

The V and J genes are TRBV5-1 and TRBJ2-7; D remains ambiguous. The V gene lost 0 bases and the J gene lost 7 bases, with 11 bases spanning the gap. Germline V CDR1 and CDR2: SGHRS, YFSETQ. The CDR3 sequence is 13 residues long. The CDR3 reads CASSLVFSSEQYF. In DNA form, the CDR3 reads TGCGCCAGCAGCTTGGTTTTCTCCTCGGAGCAGTACTTC.

V gene TRBV27 combines with J gene TRBJ2-2; D gene unclear. Trimming took 5 bases from V and 5 from J, leaving 12 bases between them. Germline V lookup: CDR1 MNHEY, CDR2 SMNVEV (reference sequence). There are 14 residues in the CDR3. This chain's CDR3 is CASSPMKLTGELFF. CDR3 sequence (DNA): TGTGCCAGCAGTCCCATGAAGCTAACCGGGGAGCTGTTTTTT.

The chain links TRBV6-1 to TRBJ2-3, with D possibly TRBD2 on 5 matching bases. Trimming pared 8 bases from V and 2 bases from J, leaving 11 bases between. The CDR3 loop spans 13 amino acids. Germline V gene sequence: CDR1 MNHNS, CDR2 SASEGT. The CDR3 reads CASAAGLTDTQYF. In DNA, the CDR3 is TGTGCCAGCGCTGCGGGTCTCACAGATACGCAGTATTTT.

This clonotype was counted between two and nine times. The chain is built from TRBV13 and TRBJ2-7; 11 bases align to TRBD2. V lost 0 bases, J lost 5 bases, and 6 bases stayed unmatched. Germline loops: CDR1 PRHDT, CDR2 FYEKMQ (reference sequence). The CDR3 covers 16 residues. CDR3 DNA: TGTGCCAGCAGCTTAGGGCTAGCGGGAGGTCTGCACGAGCAGTACTTC. It yields the protein CASSLGLAGGLHEQYF.

The rearrangement joins TRBV4-3 to TRBJ1-3, with D maybe TRBD1 (5 bases). V was cut by 3 bases and J by 0 bases, with 12 bases left in between. Germline V CDR1 and CDR2: LGHNA, YSLEER. This CDR3 region has 16 residues. The CDR3 nucleotides read TGCGCCAGCAGCCAGGACACTACTCTCTCTGGAAACACCATATATTTT. Its protein is CASSQDTTLSGNTIYF.